This is a list of T cell receptor beta chains from one sample in a study of blood T cell repertoires in COVID-19. The data were produced by immunoSEQ multiplex PCR, yet TCRdb's version contains in-frame clones alone and is incomplete. In the table there are about 49,000 clones, approximately 90% of which are singletons. The sample comprised peripheral blood. Receptor source: an elderly man with acute or convalescent COVID-19. Both conserved end residues are part of each CDR3. D genes are given only for firm matches. Clone size, where shown, is once, few, many, or a class for clones that have expanded.

j_call v_call clone_size d_call cdr3_length cdr3_nt cdr3_aa
TRBJ2-3 TRBV2 . TRBD1 16 TGTGCCAGCACCAGGGGGCCAGGTCTAGGCACAGATACGCAGTATTTT CASTRGPGLGTDTQYF
TRBJ2-3 TRBV11-2 . . 14 TGTGCCAGCAGATACGGGACTTTCACAGATACGCAGTATTTT CASRYGTFTDTQYF
TRBJ1-6 TRBV7-8 once . 14 TGTGCCAGCAGCTTAGACAGGGCCGTTTCACCCCTCCACTTT CASSLDRAVSPLHF
TRBJ1-1 TRBV25-1 . . 13 TGTGCCAGCAGTGAAAATTGGCGGACTGAAGCTTTCTTT CASSENWRTEAFF
TRBJ2-7 TRBV3-1/TRBV3-2 . TRBD1 17 TGTGCCAGCAGCCAAGGACAACCGGGACAGGGCTACTACGAGCAGTACTTC CASSQGQPGQGYYEQYF
TRBJ1-2 TRBV12-5 . . 15 TGTGCTAGTGGTTCAGGGGTCGGTGGATACTATGGCTACACCTTC CASGSGVGGYYGYTF
TRBJ1-6 TRBV19 . TRBD1 17 TGTGCCAGTAGTTCACAGGGGCCGGGACAGGGAAATTCACCCCTCCACTTT CASSSQGPGQGNSPLHF
TRBJ1-2 TRBV5-1 . . 14 TGCGCCAGCAGCTTGGACAGGGCTAACTATGGCTACACCTTC CASSLDRANYGYTF
TRBJ1-6 TRBV6-5 . . 14 TGTGCCAGCAGGGCCGGGACAAATAATTCACCCCTCCACTTT CASRAGTNNSPLHF
TRBJ1-5 TRBV27 . TRBD1 16 TGTGCCAGCAGTGATATCAACAGGGGGCTACATCAGCCCCAGCATTTT CASSDINRGLHQPQHF
TRBJ1-2 TRBV29-1 . TRBD1 12 TGCAGTGGAGGGGACAGTCGGACTGGCTACACCTTC CSGGDSRTGYTF
TRBJ1-1 TRBV7-2 . . 15 TGTGCCAGCAGCTTAGACAGGGCTTATGGCACTGAAGCTTTCTTT CASSLDRAYGTEAFF
TRBJ2-5 TRBV5-1 . . 15 TGCGCCAGCAGCTTGAGGCCTACTAGCCGAGAGACCCAGTACTTC CASSLRPTSRETQYF
TRBJ2-7 TRBV12-5 once TRBD2 14 TGTGCTAGTGGTTTGGGGCTAGCGGGGAGCGAGCAGTACTTC CASGLGLAGSEQYF
TRBJ2-5 TRBV7-2 . . 15 TGTGCCAGCAGCTTAGGGGCCAGGGTGCAAGAGACCCAGTACTTC CASSLGARVQETQYF